One sample yielded the 11 T cell receptor beta chains listed below, sequenced in a study of T cells in Graves' hyperthyroidism and ophthalmopathy. Amplified TCR beta CDR3 regions derived from RNA transcripts. A set of HTBI primers served as the primers for a first-round RT-PCR of the TCR CDR3. TCRdb re-called the multiplex PCR reads through MiXCR, storing one row per CDR3 protein. The table has about 250,000 distinct CDR3 sequences, 15% seen once. Sequences were obtained from blood. The origin of the receptors is a woman aged 45-60 years with Graves' hyperthyroidism that later progressed to Graves' ophthalmopathy.

This clonotype appeared many times. This chain joins TRBV7-8 and TRBJ1-1; no reliable D call. Between the trimmed V and J ends, which lost 2 bases and 1 base, there was a span of 8 bases. Germline values: CDR1 SGHVS, CDR2 FQNEAQ. The CDR3 consists of 14 residues. The CDR3 reads CASSLYLGNTEAFF. CDR3 in DNA: TGTGCCAGCAGCTTATACCTCGGGAACACTGAAGCTTTCTTT.

This clonotype occurred a few times. The chain has TRBV19 and TRBJ2-7; 9 bases map to TRBD1. V lost 8 bases to trimming and J lost 4 bases; unmatched junction nucleotides: 18. CDR1 is LNHDA and CDR2 is SQIVND in the germline V gene (reference sequence). The CDR3 extends over 17 amino acids. The CDR3 nucleotides read TGTGCCAGTGCCACTTCCTTAACCGGGACAGGGATGTACGAGCAGTACTTC. Protein: CASATSLTGTGMYEQYF.

This clonotype was picked up many times. The V gene is TRBV27, the J gene TRBJ2-5; 10 bases agree with TRBD1. Germline values: CDR1 MNHEY, CDR2 SMNVEV (reference sequence). The CDR3 is 15 amino acids. V shed 4 bases, J shed 4 bases, and the junction held 6 bases outside the gene matches. CDR3 nucleotide sequence: TGTGCCAGCAGTTCCACCTGGACAGGGGGAGAGACCCAGTACTTC. Translated: CASSSTWTGGETQYF.

To note about this clonotype: The conserved phenylalanine or tryptophan is not found at the CDR3 terminus, so this likely reflects a read error. The chain is built from TRBV6-1 and TRBJ2-3, with D perhaps TRBD2 (6 bases). V dropped 8 bases and J dropped 5 bases, with 17 bases sitting between them. Germline lookup yields CDR1 MNHNS and CDR2 SASEGT. This CDR3 spans 14 amino acids. In DNA, the CDR3 is TGTGCCAGCCCCCAACGGGAGCAAAGAGATACGCAGTATTCT. Amino acid sequence: CASPQREQRDTQYS.

This clonotype was found many times. The chain is built from TRBV18 and TRBJ2-4; no clear D gene. Trimming removed 6 bases at V and 8 bases at J, with 17 bases between. Looked up from germline, CDR1 is KGHSH and CDR2 is LQKENI. CDR3 size: 14 residues. The CDR3 DNA is TGTGCCAGCTCGCCGCCCGAAACATCACACATTCAGTACTTC. It codes for CASSPPETSHIQYF.

V and J are TRBV10-3 and TRBJ1-6; D gene ambiguous. Germline values: CDR1 ENHRY, CDR2 SYGVKD. V lost 0 bases and J lost 11, with 11 bases in between. The CDR3 has 14 residues. The CDR3: CAISESNLGTPLHF. In nucleotides, the CDR3 is TGTGCCATCAGTGAGTCGAACCTGGGGACACCCCTCCACTTT.

Ten or more counts support this clonotype. V gene TRBV19 combines with J gene TRBJ1-5, with TRBD1 matching over 8 bases. The CDR3 is made up of 14 amino acids. The V gene end was trimmed by 5 bases and the J gene end by 5 bases; junction bases not matched to a gene: 5. Germline lookup yields CDR1 LNHDA and CDR2 SQIVND (reference sequence). As DNA, the CDR3 is TGTGCCAGTAGTCGGACAGGGACGGATCAGCCCCAGCATTTT. Its protein is CASSRTGTDQPQHF.

This clonotype was seen ten or more times. The genes are TRBV5-1 and TRBJ1-5, with TRBD1 matching 9 bases. The V gene end was trimmed by 0 bases and the J gene end by 5 bases; junction bases not matched to a gene: 0. Germline loops: CDR1 SGHRS, CDR2 YFSETQ. CDR3 length: 14 residues. The DNA of the CDR3 is TGCGCCAGCAGCTTGGGACAGGGGGATCAGCCCCAGCATTTT. As protein: CASSLGQGDQPQHF.

This clonotype was counted ten times or more. The chain recombines TRBV2 with TRBJ1-1; possible D gene TRBD1, 5 bases. Trimming took off 6 bases at V and 2 bases at J, with 10 bases between the two ends. Per the germline V gene, CDR1 is SNHLY and CDR2 is FYNNEI. The CDR3 length is 13 residues. CDR3 sequence: CASRGDVNTEAFF. CDR3 sequence (DNA): TGTGCCAGCAGGGGGGACGTTAACACTGAAGCTTTCTTT.

This clonotype was seen repeatedly, ten times or more. The CDR3: CSVGQALVNEQFF. The CDR3 DNA follows: TGCAGCGTTGGGCAAGCGTTGGTAAATGAGCAGTTCTTC. V is TRBV29-1 and J is TRBJ2-1; D remains ambiguous. Trimming removed 4 bases at V and 7 bases at J, with 14 bases between. Germline CDR1 reads SQVTM; CDR2 reads ANQGSEA. The CDR3 is 13 amino acids.

In this sample, this clonotype turned up many times. The rearrangement uses TRBV29-1 and TRBJ1-1; D unclear. CDR3 size: 13 residues. V gave up 4 bases and J gave up 1 base, with 10 bases separating them. CDR1 and CDR2 from the germline V gene are SQVTM and ANQGSEA. CDR3 protein: CSVGISPNTEAFF. The CDR3 nucleotides read TGCAGCGTTGGGATAAGCCCGAACACTGAAGCTTTCTTT.